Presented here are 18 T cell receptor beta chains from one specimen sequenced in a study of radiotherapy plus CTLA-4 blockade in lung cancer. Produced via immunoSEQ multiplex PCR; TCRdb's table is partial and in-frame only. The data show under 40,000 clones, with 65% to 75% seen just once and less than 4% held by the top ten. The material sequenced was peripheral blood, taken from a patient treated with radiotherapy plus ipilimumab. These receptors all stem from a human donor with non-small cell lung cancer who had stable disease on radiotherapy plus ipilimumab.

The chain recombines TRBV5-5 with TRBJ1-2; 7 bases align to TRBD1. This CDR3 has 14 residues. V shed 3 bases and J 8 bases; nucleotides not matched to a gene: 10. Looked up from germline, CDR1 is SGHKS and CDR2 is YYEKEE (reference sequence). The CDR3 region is CASSWTGQQMGYTF. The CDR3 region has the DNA TGTGCCAGCAGCTGGACAGGACAGCAGATGGGCTACACCTTC.

In nucleotides, the CDR3 is TGTGCCAGCAGCTTAGGCAGGGGGAACACTGAAGCTTTCTTT. Translation: CASSLGRGNTEAFF. This sequence joins TRBV7-3 and TRBJ1-1; D may be TRBD1 (6 bases). The CDR3 covers 14 residues. V lost 2 bases, J lost 1 base, and 8 bases lay in between. Germline lookup yields CDR1 SGHTA and CDR2 FQGTGA.

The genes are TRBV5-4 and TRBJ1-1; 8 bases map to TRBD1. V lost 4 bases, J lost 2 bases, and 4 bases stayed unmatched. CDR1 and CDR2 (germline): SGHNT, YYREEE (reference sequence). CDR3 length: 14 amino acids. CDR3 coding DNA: TGTGCCAGCAGCAGAGACAGGGGTAACACTGAAGCTTTCTTT. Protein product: CASSRDRGNTEAFF.

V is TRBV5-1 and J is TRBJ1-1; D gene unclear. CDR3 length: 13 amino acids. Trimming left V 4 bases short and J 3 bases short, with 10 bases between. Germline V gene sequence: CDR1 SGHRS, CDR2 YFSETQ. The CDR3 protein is CASSPARHTEAFF. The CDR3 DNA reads TGCGCCAGCAGCCCTGCCCGTCACACTGAAGCTTTCTTT.

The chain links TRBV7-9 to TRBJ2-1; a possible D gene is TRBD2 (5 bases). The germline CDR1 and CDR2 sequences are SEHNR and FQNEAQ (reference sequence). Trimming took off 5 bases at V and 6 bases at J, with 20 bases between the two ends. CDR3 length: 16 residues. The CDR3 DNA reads TGTGCCAGCAGCCTCCGTTCGATTGGAGGCGGCAATGAGCAGTTCTTC. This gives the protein CASSLRSIGGGNEQFF.

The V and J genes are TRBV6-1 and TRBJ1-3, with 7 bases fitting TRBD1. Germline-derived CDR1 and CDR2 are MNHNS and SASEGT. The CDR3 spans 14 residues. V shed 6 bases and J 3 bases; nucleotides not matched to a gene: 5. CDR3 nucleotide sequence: TGTGCCAGCAGGACGACAGGGAGTGGAAACACCATATATTTT. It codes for CASRTTGSGNTIYF.

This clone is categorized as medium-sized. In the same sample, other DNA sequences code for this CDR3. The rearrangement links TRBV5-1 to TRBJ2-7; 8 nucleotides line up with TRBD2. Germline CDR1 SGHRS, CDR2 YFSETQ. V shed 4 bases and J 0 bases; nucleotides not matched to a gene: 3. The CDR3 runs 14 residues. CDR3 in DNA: TGCGCCAGCAGCCCGGGGACTAGCTCCTACGAGCAGTACTTC. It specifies CASSPGTSSYEQYF.

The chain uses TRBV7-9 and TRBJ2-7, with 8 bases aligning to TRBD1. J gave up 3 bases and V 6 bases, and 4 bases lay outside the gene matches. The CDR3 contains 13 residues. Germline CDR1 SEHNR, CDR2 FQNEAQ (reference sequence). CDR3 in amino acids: CASSPGQVYEQYF. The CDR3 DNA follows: TGTGCCAGCAGTCCGGGACAGGTCTACGAGCAGTACTTC.

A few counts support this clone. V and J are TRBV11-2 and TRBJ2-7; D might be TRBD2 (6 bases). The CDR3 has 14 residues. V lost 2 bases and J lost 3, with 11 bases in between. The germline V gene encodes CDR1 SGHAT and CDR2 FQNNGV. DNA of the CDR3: TGTGCCAGCAGCTTAAGGTCCGGGGGCTACGAGCAGTACTTC. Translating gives CASSLRSGGYEQYF. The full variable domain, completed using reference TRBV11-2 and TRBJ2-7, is EAGVAQSPRYKIIEKRQSVAFWCNPISGHATLYWYQQILGQGPKLLIQFQNNGVVDDSQLPKDRFSAERLKGVDSTLKIQPAKLEDSAVYLCASSLRSGGYEQYFGPGTRLTVT.

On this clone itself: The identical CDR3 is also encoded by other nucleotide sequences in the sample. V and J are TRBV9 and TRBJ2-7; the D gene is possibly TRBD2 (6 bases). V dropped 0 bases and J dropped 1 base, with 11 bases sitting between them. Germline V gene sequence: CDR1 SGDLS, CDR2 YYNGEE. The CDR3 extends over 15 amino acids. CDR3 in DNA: TGTGCCAGCAGCGTAGGGGATAGCGGTTCCTACGAGCAGTACTTC. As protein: CASSVGDSGSYEQYF.

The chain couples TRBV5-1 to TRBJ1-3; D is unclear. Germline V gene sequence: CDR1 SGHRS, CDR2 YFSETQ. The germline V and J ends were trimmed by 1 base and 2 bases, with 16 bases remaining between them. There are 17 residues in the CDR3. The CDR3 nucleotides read TGCGCCAGCAGCTTGTTAGGTCGGACGGTACCTGGAAACACCATATATTTT. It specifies CASSLLGRTVPGNTIYF.

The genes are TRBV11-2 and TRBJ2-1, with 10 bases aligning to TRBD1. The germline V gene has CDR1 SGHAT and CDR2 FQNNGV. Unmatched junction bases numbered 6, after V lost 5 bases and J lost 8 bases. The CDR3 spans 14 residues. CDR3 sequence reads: CASSPDRGSHEQFF. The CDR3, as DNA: TGTGCCAGCAGCCCGGACAGGGGGTCCCATGAGCAGTTCTTC.

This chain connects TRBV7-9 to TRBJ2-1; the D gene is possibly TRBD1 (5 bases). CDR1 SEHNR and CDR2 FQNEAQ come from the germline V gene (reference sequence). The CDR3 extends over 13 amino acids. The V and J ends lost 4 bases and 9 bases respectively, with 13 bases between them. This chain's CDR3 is CASSWGPGGEQFF. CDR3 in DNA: TGTGCCAGCAGCTGGGGCCCGGGCGGTGAGCAGTTCTTC.

The CDR3 region has the DNA TGTGCCAGCAGACTGGGGAAGGACACTGAAGCTTTCTTT. This translates into CASRLGKDTEAFF. The rearrangement joins TRBV11-3 to TRBJ1-1; the D is unclear. The CDR3 runs to 13 residues. Trimming took off 6 bases at V and 3 bases at J, with 11 bases between the two ends. CDR1 is SGHNT and CDR2 is YENEEA in the germline V gene.

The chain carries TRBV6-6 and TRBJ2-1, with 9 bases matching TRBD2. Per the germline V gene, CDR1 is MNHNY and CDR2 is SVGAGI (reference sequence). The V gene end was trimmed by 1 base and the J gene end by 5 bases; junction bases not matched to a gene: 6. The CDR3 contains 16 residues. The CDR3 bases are TGTGCCAGCAGTTACTTTGAGACTAGCGGACACAATGAGCAGTTCTTC. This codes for CASSYFETSGHNEQFF.

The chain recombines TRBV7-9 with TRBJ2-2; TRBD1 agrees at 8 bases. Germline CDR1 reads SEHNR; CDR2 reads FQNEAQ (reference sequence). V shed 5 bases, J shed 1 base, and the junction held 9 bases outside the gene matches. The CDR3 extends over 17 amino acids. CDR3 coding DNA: TGTGCCAGCAGCCAGAAAAGGGACAGGTGGAACACCGGGGAGCTGTTTTTT. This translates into CASSQKRDRWNTGELFF. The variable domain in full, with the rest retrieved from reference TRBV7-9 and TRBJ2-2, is DTGVSQNPRHKITKRGQNVTFRCDPISEHNRLYWYRQTLGQGPEFLTYFQNEAQLEKSRLLSDRFSAERPKGSFSTLEIQRTEQGDSAMYLCASSQKRDRWNTGELFFGEGSRLTVL.

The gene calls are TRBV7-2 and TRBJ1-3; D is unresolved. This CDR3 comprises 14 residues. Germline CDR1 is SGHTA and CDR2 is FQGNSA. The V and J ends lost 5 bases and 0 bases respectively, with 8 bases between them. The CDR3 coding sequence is TGTGCCAGCAGCCCGGAGATCTCTGGAAACACCATATATTTT. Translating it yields CASSPEISGNTIYF.

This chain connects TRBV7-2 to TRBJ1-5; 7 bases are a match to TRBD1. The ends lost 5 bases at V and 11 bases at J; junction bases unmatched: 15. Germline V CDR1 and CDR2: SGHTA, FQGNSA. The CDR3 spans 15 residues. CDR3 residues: CASSHGTAPGSAQHF. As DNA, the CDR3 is TGTGCCAGCAGCCATGGGACAGCGCCTGGATCAGCCCAGCATTTT.